These T cell receptor beta chains were read from a single sample in a study of shared clonotypes between healthy human individuals. The data were produced by immunoSEQ multiplex PCR, yet TCRdb's version contains in-frame clones alone and is incomplete. The sample records about 2 million clones, about 95% being singletons. The material sequenced was naive CD8+ T cells sorted from blood. The source is a man younger than 35 in good health. Each CDR3 is given with its conserved first and last residue. The order of the fields is D gene, V gene, clone size, J gene, CDR3 protein, CDR3 DNA. D genes are given only for firm matches. Not every row has a clone size; where given, it reads once, few, many or a size class.

d_gene: .
v_gene: TRBV27
abundance: .
j_gene: TRBJ1-5
CDR3aa: CASSPVGSNQPQHF
CDR3nt: TGTGCCAGCAGCCCAGTGGGAAGCAATCAGCCCCAGCATTTT

d_gene: TRBD1
v_gene: TRBV5-1
abundance: .
j_gene: TRBJ2-7
CDR3aa: CASSLGTGSTLEEQYF
CDR3nt: TGCGCCAGCAGCTTGGGGACAGGCTCCACCTTGGAGGAGCAGTACTTC

d_gene: .
v_gene: TRBV6-6
abundance: .
j_gene: TRBJ2-7
CDR3aa: CASTEDKFSYEQYF
CDR3nt: TGTGCCAGCACCGAGGACAAATTCTCCTACGAGCAGTACTTC

d_gene: .
v_gene: TRBV18
abundance: .
j_gene: TRBJ2-5
CDR3aa: CASSPQEETQYF
CDR3nt: TGTGCCAGCTCACCACAAGAAGAGACCCAGTACTTC

d_gene: .
v_gene: TRBV6-1
abundance: .
j_gene: TRBJ2-3
CDR3aa: CASSEPLTDTQYF
CDR3nt: TGTGCCAGCAGTGAGCCCCTCACAGATACGCAGTATTTT

d_gene: TRBD2
v_gene: TRBV7-9
abundance: .
j_gene: TRBJ2-1
CDR3aa: CASSLGSGGLANEQFF
CDR3nt: TGTGCCAGCAGCTTAGGCAGCGGGGGGCTCGCCAATGAGCAGTTCTTC

d_gene: .
v_gene: TRBV13
abundance: .
j_gene: TRBJ2-7
CDR3aa: CASSLGIIGGEQYF
CDR3nt: TGTGCCAGCAGCTTGGGGATCATCGGGGGCGAGCAGTACTTC

d_gene: .
v_gene: TRBV6-1
abundance: .
j_gene: TRBJ1-2
CDR3aa: CASSEGTNYGYTF
CDR3nt: TGTGCCAGCAGTGAAGGGACAAACTATGGCTACACCTTC

d_gene: TRBD1
v_gene: TRBV29-1
abundance: .
j_gene: TRBJ2-4
CDR3aa: CSVEVPGQGYIQYF
CDR3nt: TGCAGCGTTGAAGTACCGGGACAGGGTTACATTCAGTACTTC

d_gene: .
v_gene: TRBV5-4
abundance: .
j_gene: TRBJ2-7
CDR3aa: CASSLLDSSYEQYF
CDR3nt: TGTGCCAGCAGCTTGTTGGATTCCTCTTACGAGCAGTACTTC

d_gene: .
v_gene: TRBV7-9
abundance: once
j_gene: TRBJ2-3
CDR3aa: CASSLVEGSF
CDR3nt: TGTGCCAGCAGCTTAGTGGAGGGGTCTTTT

d_gene: .
v_gene: TRBV5-6
abundance: .
j_gene: TRBJ1-1
CDR3aa: CASSLTGFMNTEAFF
CDR3nt: TGTGCCAGCAGCTTAACAGGATTCATGAACACTGAAGCTTTCTTT

d_gene: .
v_gene: TRBV5-6
abundance: .
j_gene: TRBJ2-2
CDR3aa: CASSLENSGASGELFF
CDR3nt: TGTGCCAGCAGCTTGGAAAATAGCGGAGCTTCCGGGGAGCTGTTTTTT

d_gene: .
v_gene: TRBV6-1
abundance: once
j_gene: TRBJ2-5
CDR3aa: CASSDWNQETQYF
CDR3nt: TGTGCCAGCAGTGACTGGAACCAAGAGACCCAGTACTTC

d_gene: .
v_gene: TRBV28
abundance: .
j_gene: TRBJ2-1
CDR3aa: CASSLGGFNEQFF
CDR3nt: TGTGCCAGCAGTTTGGGGGGATTCAATGAGCAGTTCTTC

d_gene: .
v_gene: TRBV7-9
abundance: .
j_gene: TRBJ2-5
CDR3aa: CASSLRGAQETQYF
CDR3nt: TGTGCCAGCAGCTTGAGGGGGGCCCAAGAGACCCAGTACTTC

d_gene: .
v_gene: TRBV7-2
abundance: .
j_gene: TRBJ2-3
CDR3aa: CASSSIRWATDTQYF
CDR3nt: TGTGCCAGCAGCTCCATAAGATGGGCCACAGATACGCAGTATTTT

d_gene: .
v_gene: TRBV7-9
abundance: .
j_gene: TRBJ1-2
CDR3aa: CASSLGAGYTF
CDR3nt: TGTGCCAGCAGCCTCGGGGCTGGCTACACCTTC